The entry below gives a single T cell receptor beta chain sequence along with its context. This receptor's antigen is unknown. No base qualities exist here, and no much larger clone lies one base off it. Patients with autoimmune disease history or receiving systemic immunosuppression were excluded from the trial. Peripheral blood for TCR sequencing was collected from all dose cohorts at baseline, on cycle 4 day 1, and on cycle 7 day 1. Samples came from an open-label, multicenter, first-in-human phase I dose-escalation trial of ivuxolimab. The trial enrolled adults with locally advanced or metastatic head and neck squamous cell, hepatocellular, melanoma or renal cell carcinoma. Before TCR sequencing, CD4+ T cells and CD8+ T cells were sorted from peripheral blood as separate populations. Counted from cysteine to phenylalanine, this CDR3 has 13 amino acids. The sequence is cut down to CDR3 DNA, 39 bases in frame from base 1. CDR1 and CDR2, per the germline V gene, are MNHEY and SVGAGI. The V and J ends are trimmed by 6 bases and 5 bases, leaving 13 bases between them.

Genomic DNA was isolated from the sorted cells so that the TCRbeta CDR3 region could be sequenced. The immunoSEQ Assay was used for sequencing of TCRbeta CDR3 regions. What TCRdb holds here is the immuneACCESS table cut down to in-frame rearrangements. Part of the clones is not present; checked against another copy, under half of the missing clones reflect an unresolved V gene, and the others are unexplained. For this sample the table gives 95,000 to 150,000 clones, of which around 95% were detected only once. Of the sample, approximately 0.15% falls within the top ten clones. The data are from a study of OX40 agonist ivuxolimab in advanced cancers. Background for the entire study: Ivuxolimab was a fully human IgG2 agonistic monoclonal antibody targeting the costimulatory receptor OX40 (CD134). Intravenous ivuxolimab was administered to patients every 2 weeks at six dose levels: 0.01, 0.1, 0.3, 1.5, 3 and 10 mg/kg. In the dose-escalation cohort, approximately 82% of patients were male, and the mean age was approximately 55 years, with a range of about 23 to 90. Of the 50 to 55 patients in dose escalation, around 20 had hepatocellular carcinoma, about 15 had melanoma, 9 had renal cell carcinoma and 9 had head and neck cancer. The paper covers the monotherapy dose-escalation part of the phase I ivuxolimab trial, which included N = 52 patients. Partial responses occurred in three dose-escalation patients, of whom one had hepatocellular carcinoma and two had cutaneous melanoma. Peripheral TCRbeta sequencing was intended to test whether TCR sequence diversity was altered and clonal T-cell expansion was caused by ivuxolimab. Patients were allowed to have had prior anti-PD-1, anti-PD-L1 or anti-CTLA-4 therapy, and around 40% of the dose-escalation patients had previously received checkpoint inhibitors. General findings and caveats noted by the study authors: At doses from 0.1 to 3.0 mg/kg, clonal expansion was seen in both CD4+ and CD8+ blood T cells between baseline and week 6. After ivuxolimab, expanded clones were on average more numerous among CD8+ T cells than among CD4+ T cells. Low levels of normalized T-cell clonal expansion were also seen in some nonresponding patients. Which antigens the clonally expanded peripheral T cells were specific for was not determined. In partial responders in the 0.1-3.0 mg/kg groups, normalized peripheral clonal expansion was found to be among the lowest, especially among CD8+ T cells.

This specimen was CD4+ or CD8+ T cells sorted from blood, taken in a trial of the OX40 agonist ivuxolimab. This sequence was found in an adult with an advanced solid tumor such as melanoma, head and neck, liver or kidney cancer. In this chain, TRBV6-5 is recombined with TRBJ2-5, with a tentative D gene TRBD2 over 6 matching bases. In nucleotides, the sequence is TGTGCCAGCAGGCCTGTTGGGGGGGAGACCCAGTACTTC. Its protein reads: CASRPVGGETQYF.